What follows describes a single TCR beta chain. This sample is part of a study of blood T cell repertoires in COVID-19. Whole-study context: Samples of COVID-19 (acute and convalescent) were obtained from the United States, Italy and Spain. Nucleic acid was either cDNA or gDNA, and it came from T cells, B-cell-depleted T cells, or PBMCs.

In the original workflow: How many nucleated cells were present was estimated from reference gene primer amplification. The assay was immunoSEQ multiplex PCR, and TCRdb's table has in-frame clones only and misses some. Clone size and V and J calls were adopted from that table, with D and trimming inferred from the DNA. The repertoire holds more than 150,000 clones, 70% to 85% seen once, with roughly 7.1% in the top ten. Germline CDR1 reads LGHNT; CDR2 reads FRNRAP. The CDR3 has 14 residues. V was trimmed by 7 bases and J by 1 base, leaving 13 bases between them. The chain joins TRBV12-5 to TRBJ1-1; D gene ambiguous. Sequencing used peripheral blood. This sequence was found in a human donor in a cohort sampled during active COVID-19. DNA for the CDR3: TGTGCTAGTGCCCCCCGGCGAGGGAACACTGAAGCTTTCTTT. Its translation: CASAPRRGNTEAFF.